Included here is one TCR beta chain sequence, with context. This record belongs to a study of cytomegalovirus exposure and HLA in healthy donors. The CDR3 is made up of 16 amino acids. PCR primers comprised 60 Vbeta and 13 Jbeta primers. Here immunoSEQ multiplex PCR was the method, and the copy in TCRdb shows in-frame clones only, minus some. In the table there are roughly 160,000 clones, about 80% of which are singletons. The source of this sequence is a man aged 30 to 45 in good health and CMV-seronegative. Sequencing was performed on PBMCs. J is TRBJ2-7 and V is TRBV21-1; TRBD2 is the table's D call and was not checked against the DNA. TRBV21-1 is annotated as a pseudogene. CDR3 loop: CASSSRSGLDTYEQYF. CDR3 coding DNA: TGTGCCAGCAGCAGCCGATCGGGACTAGACACCTACGAGCAGTACTTC.